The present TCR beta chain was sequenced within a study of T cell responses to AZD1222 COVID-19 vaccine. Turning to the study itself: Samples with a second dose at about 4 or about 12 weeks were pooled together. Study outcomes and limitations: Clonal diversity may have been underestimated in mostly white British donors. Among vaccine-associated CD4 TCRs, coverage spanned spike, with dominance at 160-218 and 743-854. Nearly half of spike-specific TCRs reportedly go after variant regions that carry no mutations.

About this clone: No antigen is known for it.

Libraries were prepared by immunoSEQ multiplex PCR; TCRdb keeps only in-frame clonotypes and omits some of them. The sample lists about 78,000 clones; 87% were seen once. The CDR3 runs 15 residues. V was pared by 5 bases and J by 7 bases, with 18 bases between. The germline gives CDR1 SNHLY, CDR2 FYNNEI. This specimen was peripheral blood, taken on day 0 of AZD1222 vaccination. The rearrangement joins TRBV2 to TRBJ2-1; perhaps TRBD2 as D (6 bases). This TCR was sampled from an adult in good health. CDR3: CASSKRLAERNEQFF. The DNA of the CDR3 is TGTGCCAGCAGTAAGCGTTTAGCGGAAAGGAATGAGCAGTTCTTC.